One and the same sample provided the 23 T cell receptor beta chains below, sequenced in a study of T cells in narcolepsy. Clones were read by immunoSEQ multiplex PCR, and TCRdb kept only the in-frame ones, dropping some. The repertoire holds over 10,000 clones, with roughly nine tenths as singletons. The sequenced sample was CD45RA- memory CD4+ T cells from PBMCs. All receptors derive from a human donor with narcolepsy.

This clone was observed a few times. The chain links TRBV2 to TRBJ1-5, with 11 nucleotides matching TRBD1. The germline V gene has CDR1 SNHLY and CDR2 FYNNEI. With 4 bases clipped from V and 7 bases from J, the junction kept 9 bases outside the gene matches. The CDR3 extends over 16 amino acids. CDR3 amino acids: CASSGASGTGGQPQHF. The CDR3 DNA follows: TGTGCCAGCAGTGGGGCCTCCGGGACAGGGGGACAGCCCCAGCATTTT.

The V call is TRBV19, the J call TRBJ2-2; 7 nucleotides line up with TRBD1. Germline assignment: CDR1 LNHDA and CDR2 SQIVND (reference sequence). The CDR3 has 15 amino acids. The V segment lost 4 bases and the J segment 7 bases; nucleotides outside the gene matches: 9. CDR3 nucleotide sequence: TGTGCCAGTAGTAGGACAGGTGGGAAAGGCGGGGAGCTGTTTTTT. Amino acid sequence: CASSRTGGKGGELFF.

The chain links TRBV7-2 to TRBJ1-5; D not certain. Per germline, CDR1 SGHTA and CDR2 FQGNSA. V was trimmed by 5 bases and J by 7 bases, leaving 15 bases between them. The CDR3 has 14 residues. In nucleotides, the CDR3 is TGTGCCAGCAGCCGAGGAGATAGAAGACAGCCCCAGCATTTT. The encoded protein is CASSRGDRRQPQHF.

The chain is built from TRBV27 and TRBJ2-7; 9 positions match TRBD1. Germline lookup yields CDR1 MNHEY and CDR2 SMNVEV (reference sequence). This CDR3 has 17 amino acids. V lost 2 bases, J lost 4 bases, and 12 bases stayed unmatched. The CDR3 sequence: CASSLRAGQGRRYEQYF. The CDR3 region has the DNA TGTGCCAGCAGTTTACGGGCGGGACAGGGACGTAGGTACGAGCAGTACTTC.

The J gene is TRBJ2-5, the V gene TRBV5-1, with TRBD2 as a possible D gene (6 bases). Germline assignment: CDR1 SGHRS and CDR2 YFSETQ. Trimming cost V 5 bases and J 1 base, with 18 bases left between them. The CDR3 is 16 amino acids. The CDR3 region is CASSLSGGTIQETQYF. The CDR3 DNA reads TGCGCCAGCAGTTTAAGCGGCGGGACCATCCAAGAGACCCAGTACTTC.

The genes are TRBV19 and TRBJ1-4, with 10 bases that match TRBD1. The CDR3 has 16 residues. Trimming at V came to 6 bases and at J to 0 bases, leaving 4 bases not matched to a gene. CDR1 and CDR2 from the germline V gene are LNHDA and SQIVND (reference sequence). Here the CDR3 reads CASRPTGGPTNEKLFF. The CDR3 DNA is TGTGCCAGTAGGCCGACAGGGGGCCCAACTAATGAAAAACTGTTTTTT.

The J gene is TRBJ2-3, the V gene TRBV29-1; weak D call: TRBD2 (7 bases). Germline V lookup: CDR1 SQVTM, CDR2 ANQGSEA. The V end lost 6 bases, the J end lost 6 bases, and 16 bases lay between the germline ends. The CDR3 has 13 amino acids. The chain's CDR3 is CSVTGGGYDTQYF. CDR3 coding DNA: TGCAGCGTGACCGGCGGGGGCTACGATACGCAGTATTTT.

This chain uses TRBV6-5 with TRBJ2-7; TRBD2 agrees at 11 bases. Germline V gene lookup returns CDR1 MNHEY and CDR2 SVGAGI. Unmatched junction bases numbered 3, after V lost 2 bases and J lost 0 bases. The CDR3 runs 16 residues. In nucleotides, the CDR3 is TGTGCCAGCAGTTACCGGACTAGCGGGCTCTCCTACGAGCAGTACTTC. This sequence encodes CASSYRTSGLSYEQYF.

The chain joins TRBV19 to TRBJ2-3, with D tentatively TRBD2 (5 bases). The CDR3 is made up of 14 amino acids. Germline CDR1 reads LNHDA; CDR2 reads SQIVND (reference sequence). The germline V and J ends were trimmed by 1 base and 6 bases, with 11 bases remaining between them. As DNA, the CDR3 is TGTGCCAGTAGTATAGGGCTAGCTTCGGATACGCAGTATTTT. This codes for CASSIGLASDTQYF.

CDR3 loop: CASSIKGAFAGANVLTF. CDR3 sequence (DNA): TGTGCCAGTAGTATAAAGGGGGCGTTCGCTGGGGCCAACGTCCTGACTTTC. V usage is TRBV19 and J usage is TRBJ2-6; 7 bases line up with TRBD1. This CDR3 contains 17 residues. V lost 2 bases, J lost 2 bases, and 6 bases stayed unmatched. Germline CDR1 is LNHDA and CDR2 is SQIVND (reference sequence).

The genes are TRBV5-4 and TRBJ1-1; 9 nucleotides agree with TRBD1. CDR1 and CDR2 (germline): SGHNT, YYREEE (reference sequence). CDR3 length: 14 residues. V trimming: 5 bases; J trimming: 1 base; junction bases outside the gene matches: 3. The CDR3 loop reads CASSPDRGNTEAFF. The CDR3 nucleotides read TGTGCCAGCAGTCCGGACAGGGGGAACACTGAAGCTTTCTTT.

The V and J genes are TRBV19 and TRBJ1-5; D gene ambiguous. The germline V gene has CDR1 LNHDA and CDR2 SQIVND (reference sequence). Trimming took off 3 bases at V and 0 bases at J, with 15 bases between the two ends. The CDR3 contains 17 residues. CDR3 sequence: CASSIRVFDNSNQPQHF. The CDR3 nucleotides are TGTGCCAGTAGTATCCGGGTCTTCGATAATAGCAATCAGCCCCAGCATTTT. Drawing the rest from reference TRBV19 and TRBJ1-5, the complete variable domain is DGGITQSPKYLFRKEGQNVTLSCEQNLNHDAMYWYRQDPGQGLRLIYYSQIVNDFQKGDIAEGYSVSREKKESFPLTVTSAQKNPTAFYLCASSIRVFDNSNQPQHFGDGTRLSIL.

J is TRBJ1-5 and V is TRBV11-2, with a possible D match to TRBD1 (6 bases). CDR1 is SGHAT and CDR2 is FQNNGV in the germline V gene. V was clipped by 6 bases and J by 1 base, with 13 bases between them. The CDR3 loop spans 15 amino acids. The CDR3 sequence is CASSPQRGSNQPQHF. The DNA of the CDR3 is TGTGCCAGCAGTCCGCAGAGGGGGAGCAATCAGCCCCAGCATTTT.

V and J are TRBV19 and TRBJ2-1, with D possibly matching TRBD2 (6 bases). Trimming removed 3 bases at V and 7 bases at J, with 16 bases between. The CDR3 covers 15 residues. The germline gives CDR1 LNHDA, CDR2 SQIVND (reference sequence). The CDR3 loop is CASSMVSGTGNEQFF. In DNA form, the CDR3 reads TGTGCCAGTAGTATGGTCTCAGGGACTGGGAATGAGCAGTTCTTC. Based on the CDR3 plus reference TRBV19 and TRBJ2-1, the full variable domain is DGGITQSPKYLFRKEGQNVTLSCEQNLNHDAMYWYRQDPGQGLRLIYYSQIVNDFQKGDIAEGYSVSREKKESFPLTVTSAQKNPTAFYLCASSMVSGTGNEQFFGPGTRLTVL.

This chain joins TRBV11-1 and TRBJ2-5; D perhaps matches TRBD2 (5 bases). Germline CDR1 and CDR2: SGHAT and FQDESV (reference sequence). CDR3 length: 16 amino acids. Trimming removed 3 bases from V and 4 bases from J, with 18 bases in between. CDR3 nucleotides: TGTGCCAGCAGCTTCGATTTCGGGAAGGACGGAGAGACCCAGTACTTC. Translation gives CASSFDFGKDGETQYF.

The chain employs TRBV4-1 and TRBJ2-7; TRBD1 agrees at 8 bases. With 0 bases clipped from V and 6 bases from J, the junction kept 7 bases outside the gene matches. This CDR3 is 15 amino acids long. Germline CDR1 is MGHRA and CDR2 is YSYEKL. The CDR3 sequence: CASSQDNRGRSEQYF. The CDR3 DNA reads as TGCGCCAGCAGCCAAGATAACAGGGGGAGGAGCGAGCAGTACTTC.

The chain links TRBV11-2 to TRBJ1-2; D may be TRBD1 (6 bases). The ends were cut back, 5 bases at V and 4 bases at J, with 17 bases in the middle. The CDR3 runs 15 residues. Per germline, CDR1 SGHAT and CDR2 FQNNGV. The CDR3 sequence is CASSPTSQGFYGYTF. The CDR3 nucleotides read TGTGCCAGCAGCCCCACTTCTCAGGGGTTCTATGGCTACACCTTC.

The chain links TRBV18 to TRBJ2-2, with 8 nucleotides matching TRBD1. The CDR3 spans 16 residues. Germline V gives CDR1 KGHSH, CDR2 LQKENI. J was trimmed by 2 bases and V by 2 bases; bases with no gene match: 4. The DNA of the CDR3 is TGTGCCAGCTCACCAATGGGACAGGTTAACACCGGGGAGCTGTTTTTT. It translates to CASSPMGQVNTGELFF.

This clone was seen just once. This chain joins TRBV2 and TRBJ2-5, with 9 positions matching TRBD2. Trimming at V came to 7 bases and at J to 2 bases, leaving 5 bases not matched to a gene. CDR1 SNHLY and CDR2 FYNNEI come from the germline V gene. The CDR3 extends over 14 amino acids. CDR3 nucleotides: TGTGCCAGCAAGCAGCGGGAGGCTCAAGAGACCCAGTACTTC. It codes for CASKQREAQETQYF.

This clone was detected only once. V gene TRBV28 combines with J gene TRBJ1-1; the D is unclear. The CDR3 has 14 amino acids. V lost 6 bases and J 7 bases, leaving 18 bases between the germline ends. Per germline, CDR1 MDHEN and CDR2 SYDVKM. CDR3 residues: CASSPIGGAVEAFF. The DNA for the CDR3 is TGTGCCAGCAGCCCTATCGGAGGTGCGGTTGAAGCTTTCTTT.

In DNA form, the CDR3 reads TGTGCCAGCAGCTTAGATTATCCCCACATAAAGTACTTC. Protein product: CASSLDYPHIKYF. The V gene is TRBV7-3, the J gene TRBJ2-5; D not certain. Trimming pared 2 bases from V and 12 bases from J, leaving 16 bases between. CDR1 is SGHTA, CDR2 FQGTGA, per germline. The CDR3 is 13 amino acids. Full variable domain (outside the CDR3, taken from reference TRBV7-3 and TRBJ2-5): GAGVSQTPSNKVTEKGKYVELRCDPISGHTALYWYRQSLGQGPEFLIYFQGTGAADDSGLPNDRFFAVRPEGSVSTLKIQRTERGDSAVYLCASSLDYPHIKYFGPGTRLLVL.

The chain joins TRBV9 to TRBJ2-3, with TRBD1 matching 11 bases. The V gene end was trimmed by 2 bases and the J gene end by 4 bases; junction bases not matched to a gene: 6. In germline, CDR1 is SGDLS, CDR2 YYNGEE. The CDR3 sequence is 16 residues long. The CDR3 reads CASSVGTGGPPDTQYF. CDR3 coding DNA: TGTGCCAGCAGCGTCGGGACAGGGGGGCCCCCAGATACGCAGTATTTT.

Comments on this clone: Within the sample, other DNA sequences also encode this same CDR3. This rearrangement joins TRBV2 to TRBJ1-5, with D tentatively TRBD1 (5 bases). The CDR3 covers 13 residues. The germline V gene encodes CDR1 SNHLY and CDR2 FYNNEI. The V and J ends lost 9 bases and 3 bases respectively, with 12 bases between them. The CDR3 DNA sequence: TGTGCCAGTAGAGACAGATACAATCAGCCCCAGCATTTT. Translation gives CASRDRYNQPQHF.